This T cell receptor (beta chain) was retrieved from a study of Ad26.COV2.S vaccination and SARS-CoV-2 variants. V lost 5 bases to trimming and J lost 0 bases; unmatched junction nucleotides: 8. Germline CDR1 SGHKS, CDR2 YYEKEE (reference sequence). The CDR3 consists of 16 residues. Clones were read by immunoSEQ multiplex PCR, and TCRdb kept only the in-frame ones, dropping some. The data hold about 350,000 clones, with about 90% observed a single time. The chain is built from TRBV5-5 and TRBJ1-2, with 9 bases identical to TRBD1. The source material was peripheral blood, sampled after recovery from COVID-19. The origin of this receptor is a human donor who had recovered from COVID-19. The CDR3 DNA reads as TGTGCCAGCAGTCAGGACAGGGGAGAAGCTAACTATGGCTACACCTTC. It specifies CASSQDRGEANYGYTF.